Detailed here is one TCR beta chain. Its antigen is as yet unknown. The primer mix had 60 Vbeta and 13 Jbeta primers. Only in-frame clones appear in the TCRdb table, and some are missing; sequencing was by immunoSEQ multiplex PCR. The sample contains around 130,000 clones, 65% to 90% of which appear only once. This specimen comes from a study of cytomegalovirus exposure and HLA in healthy donors. On the study more broadly: Across 350 to 500 genotyped donors, around 82% landed in the Caucasian-associated ancestry cluster.

Study-wide results and caveats: The availability of immune exposure information extended only to CMV serostatus. In vitro checks showed that a few CMV-associated chains really do target CMV antigens.

The receptor comes from a male donor in good health and CMV-seropositive. Sequenced sample: PBMCs.

CDR3 in amino acids: CAIGRSGRATGELFF. CDR3 nucleotides: TGTGCCATCGGAAGAAGCGGGAGGGCCACCGGGGAGCTGTTTTTT. The chain has TRBV10-3 and TRBJ2-2, with 10 bases lining up with TRBD2. CDR1 and CDR2 (germline): ENHRY, SYGVKD. The V segment lost 8 bases and the J segment 4 bases; nucleotides outside the gene matches: 7. The CDR3 runs 15 residues.